This TCR beta chain originates from a study of T cells in Graves' hyperthyroidism and ophthalmopathy. This clonotype appeared many times. Germline assignment: CDR1 SGHRS and CDR2 YFSETQ. Between the trimmed V and J ends, which lost 0 bases and 0 bases, there was a span of 11 bases. The CDR3 is made up of 16 amino acids. PBMCs were collected from a roughly 10 ml volume of fresh peripheral blood. RNA transcripts were the template for amplifying TCR beta CDR3 regions. An initial round of RT-PCR targeting the TCR CDR3 relied on the HTBI primer set. TCRdb used MiXCR to reprocess the multiplex PCR reads, holding one entry per CDR3 protein. The table includes a few hundred thousand distinct CDR3 sequences, less than 20% detected once.

The sample consisted of blood. The receptor was isolated from a woman aged 45-60 years with Graves' hyperthyroidism. The genes are TRBV5-1 and TRBJ2-3; D is unclear. The CDR3, as DNA: TGCGCCAGCAGCTTGGAGGGCAGAACTAGCACAGATACGCAGTATTTT. Protein sequence: CASSLEGRTSTDTQYF. Drawing the rest from reference TRBV5-1 and TRBJ2-3, the complete variable domain is KAGVTQTPRYLIKTRGQQVTLSCSPISGHRSVSWYQQTPGQGLQFLFEYFSETQRNKGNFPGRFSGRQFSNSRSEMNVSTLELGDSALYLCASSLEGRTSTDTQYFGPGTRLTVL.